These T cell receptor beta chains were read from a single sample in a study of control samples from healthy donors and cancer patients. Only in-frame clones appear in the TCRdb table, and some are missing; sequencing was by immunoSEQ multiplex PCR. Found here are fewer than 50,000 clones, just over 90% of them singletons; the top ten hold under 0.95%. The specimen sequenced was PBMCs. The origin of the receptors is a man aged 25-45 years with colorectal cancer. CDR3s include the opening cysteine and the closing phenylalanine or tryptophan. Each record gives: V gene, clone size, D gene, J gene, CDR3 protein, CDR3 DNA. D genes are given only for firm matches. A clone size is listed for some rows: how often the clone was seen (once, few, many), or a class if it is expanded.

TRBV6-5	-	-	TRBJ1-1	CASSQISIGTEAFF	TGTGCCAGCAGCCAAATTTCCATCGGGACTGAAGCTTTCTTT
TRBV7-2	-	-	TRBJ2-3	CASSPSTDTQYF	TGTGCCAGCAGCCCTAGCACAGATACGCAGTATTTT
TRBV18	-	TRBD1	TRBJ2-1	CASSLSGTGVNEQFF	TGTGCCAGCTCACTCTCCGGGACAGGGGTAAATGAGCAGTTCTTC
TRBV6-5	-	-	TRBJ2-5	CASSYSRAQETQYF	TGTGCCAGCAGTTACTCGAGGGCACAAGAGACCCAGTACTTC
TRBV5-1	-	-	TRBJ2-7	CASSLFDNPYEQYF	TGCGCCAGCAGCTTGTTTGACAATCCCTACGAGCAGTACTTC
TRBV5-6	-	-	TRBJ2-4	CASSLRAAYTIQYF	TGTGCCAGCAGTCTCCGGGCGGCCTATACCATTCAGTACTTC
TRBV7-9	-	TRBD2	TRBJ2-2	CASSSTSGGRNTGELFF	TGTGCCAGCAGCTCAACTAGCGGGGGGCGGAACACCGGGGAGCTGTTTTTT
TRBV2	-	-	TRBJ1-2	CASSERPVNYGYTF	TGTGCCAGCAGTGAACGCCCAGTTAACTATGGCTACACCTTC
TRBV5-1	-	-	TRBJ1-1	CASSWAGGLGMNTEAFF	TGCGCCAGCAGCTGGGCGGGGGGGCTTGGCATGAACACTGAAGCTTTCTTT
TRBV15	-	TRBD2	TRBJ2-1	CATSRDQGGNEQFF	TGTGCCACCAGCAGAGATCAGGGAGGGAATGAGCAGTTCTTC
TRBV6-2/TRBV6-3	once	-	TRBJ2-7	CASSLGRLYEQYF	TGTGCCAGCAGTTTGGGAAGGCTCTACGAGCAGTACTTC
TRBV6-5	-	TRBD2	TRBJ2-3	CASTEGGAGTDTQYF	TGTGCCAGCACCGAGGGAGGGGCTGGGACAGATACGCAGTATTTT
TRBV24-1	-	TRBD1	TRBJ2-3	CATSGTSGQGADTQYF	TGTGCCACCAGTGGAACTTCGGGACAGGGGGCAGATACGCAGTATTTT
TRBV6-2/TRBV6-3	-	TRBD1	TRBJ2-3	CASSPRFGQGSTDTQYF	TGTGCCAGCAGTCCACGCTTCGGACAGGGGAGCACAGATACGCAGTATTTT
TRBV12-3/TRBV12-4	-	-	TRBJ2-3	CASSPSGGDTQYF	TGTGCCAGCAGCCCGTCCGGGGGAGATACGCAGTATTTT
TRBV30	-	-	TRBJ2-1	CAWSISYNEQFF	TGTGCCTGGAGTATTTCCTACAATGAGCAGTTCTTC
TRBV9	-	-	TRBJ1-5	CASSLRESNQPQHF	TGTGCCAGCAGTCTTAGGGAGAGCAATCAGCCCCAGCATTTT
TRBV2	-	-	TRBJ1-2	CASSEGRTVYGYTF	TGTGCCAGCAGTGAAGGGAGGACAGTTTATGGCTACACCTTC
TRBV4-1	-	-	TRBJ1-6	CASSRGAGSKYNSPLHF	TGCGCCAGCAGCCGCGGAGCAGGGTCCAAATATAATTCACCCCTCCACTTT
TRBV7-9	-	-	TRBJ2-2	CASSFGGAGELFF	TGTGCCAGCAGCTTTGGGGGCGCCGGGGAGCTGTTTTTT
TRBV7-2	-	-	TRBJ1-1	CASSLTSQGDTEAFF	TGTGCCAGCAGCTTAACTTCGCAGGGAGACACTGAAGCTTTCTTT
TRBV29-1	-	-	TRBJ1-5	CSVEDGGQPQHF	TGCAGCGTTGAAGATGGGGGGCAGCCCCAGCATTTT
TRBV12-5	-	-	TRBJ2-1	CASGSASGTDNEQFF	TGTGCTAGTGGTTCCGCTTCCGGGACGGACAATGAGCAGTTCTTC
TRBV11-2	-	TRBD2	TRBJ2-7	CASSPARGGPGYEQYF	TGTGCCAGCAGCCCAGCCCGGGGGGGGCCGGGCTACGAGCAGTACTTC
TRBV2	-	-	TRBJ2-3	CASSAPGVDTQYF	TGTGCCAGCAGCGCCCCGGGGGTAGATACGCAGTATTTT
TRBV7-2	-	-	TRBJ2-2	CASSLNRNTGELFF	TGTGCCAGCAGCTTAAACAGGAACACCGGGGAGCTGTTTTTT
TRBV10-2	-	-	TRBJ1-1	CASRDMNTEAFF	TGCGCCAGCAGAGATATGAACACTGAAGCTTTCTTT
TRBV12-3/TRBV12-4	once	-	TRBJ1-2	CASTLDGAYGYTF	TGTGCCAGCACTCTAGACGGTGCCTATGGCTACACCTTC
TRBV7-9	-	-	TRBJ2-2	CASSLMTGNTGELFF	TGTGCCAGCAGCTTAATGACAGGGAACACCGGGGAGCTGTTTTTT